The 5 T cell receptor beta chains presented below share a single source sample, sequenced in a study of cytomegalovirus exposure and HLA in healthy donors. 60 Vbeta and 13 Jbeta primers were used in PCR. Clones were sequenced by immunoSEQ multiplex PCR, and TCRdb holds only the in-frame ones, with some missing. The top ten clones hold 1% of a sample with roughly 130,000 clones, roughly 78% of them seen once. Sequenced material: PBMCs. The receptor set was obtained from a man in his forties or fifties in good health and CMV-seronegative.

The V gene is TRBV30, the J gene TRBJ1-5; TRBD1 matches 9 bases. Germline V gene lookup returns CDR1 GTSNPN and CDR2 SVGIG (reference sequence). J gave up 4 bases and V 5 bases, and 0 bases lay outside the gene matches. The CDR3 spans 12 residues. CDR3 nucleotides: TGTGCCTGGGACAGGGGGAATCAGCCCCAGCATTTT. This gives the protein CAWDRGNQPQHF.

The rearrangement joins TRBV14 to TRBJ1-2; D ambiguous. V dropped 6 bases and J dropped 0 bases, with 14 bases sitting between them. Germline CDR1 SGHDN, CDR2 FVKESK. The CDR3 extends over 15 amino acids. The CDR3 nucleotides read TGTGCCAGCAGTTCAACTAAGGACTCTAACTATGGCTACACCTTC. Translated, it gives CASSSTKDSNYGYTF.

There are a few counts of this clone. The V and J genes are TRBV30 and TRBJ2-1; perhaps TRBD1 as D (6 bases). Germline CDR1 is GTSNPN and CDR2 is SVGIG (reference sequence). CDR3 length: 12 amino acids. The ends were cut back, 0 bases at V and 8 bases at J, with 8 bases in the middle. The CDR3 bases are TGTGCCTGGAGTGTACAGGGCCATGAGCAGTTCTTC. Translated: CAWSVQGHEQFF.

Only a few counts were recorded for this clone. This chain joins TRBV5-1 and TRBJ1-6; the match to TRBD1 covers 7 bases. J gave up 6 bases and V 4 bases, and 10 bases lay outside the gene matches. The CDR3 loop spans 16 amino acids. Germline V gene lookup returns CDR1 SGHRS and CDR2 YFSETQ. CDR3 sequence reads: CASSQEPQGINSPLHF. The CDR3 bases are TGCGCCAGCAGCCAGGAACCACAGGGGATTAATTCACCCCTCCACTTT.

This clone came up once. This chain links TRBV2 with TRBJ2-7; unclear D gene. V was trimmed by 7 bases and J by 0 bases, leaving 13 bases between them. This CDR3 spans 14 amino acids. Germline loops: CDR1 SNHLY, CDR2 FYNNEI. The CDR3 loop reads CASMRSESSYEQYF. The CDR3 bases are TGTGCCAGCATGAGATCCGAGAGCTCCTACGAGCAGTACTTC.